Each of the 9 T cell receptor beta chains below was sequenced from the same sample in a study of response to subunit inactivated influenza vaccine. MiXCR, run by TCRdb on the RT-PCR reads, gives a single entry per CDR3 protein. The profile shows just under 550,000 distinct CDR3 sequences, 20% to 25% of them singletons. Another study also made use of these data, one on T cells expressing NK-cell markers. That report adds: Scientists made TCR beta cDNA using 5'RACE template switching with UMIs.

This specimen was CD4+ T cells sorted from PBMCs, taken about 13 days after vaccination. The receptors stem from a man aged 50-60 years who received an inactivated influenza vaccine.

The rearrangement links TRBV20-1 to TRBJ2-1; D possibly corresponds to TRBD2 (5 bases). The CDR3 loop spans 14 amino acids. V lost 7 bases and J lost 0, with 13 bases in between. CDR1 is DFQATT and CDR2 is SNEGSKA in the germline V gene (reference sequence). The CDR3 here is CSVRGISSYNEQFF. The CDR3 region has the DNA TGCAGTGTCCGGGGTATCAGCTCCTACAATGAGCAGTTCTTC.

The sample holds a few counts of this clonotype. This rearrangement joins TRBV20-1 to TRBJ2-7, with D possibly matching TRBD1 (6 bases). The germline V gene has CDR1 DFQATT and CDR2 SNEGSKA (reference sequence). The V end was cut by 1 base, the J end by 3 bases, with 13 bases between. CDR3 length: 14 residues. CDR3 DNA sequence: TGCAGTGCTAGAGCCCGGACAGACCACTACGAGCAGTACTTC. This sequence encodes CSARARTDHYEQYF.

The chain combines TRBV21-1 with TRBJ2-5. TRBV21-1 has pseudogene status. CDR3 length equals 15 residues. As DNA, the CDR3 is TGTGCCAGCAGAAAATCGTTGGTCTTTCAAGAGACCCAGTACTTC. Amino acids: CASRKSLVFQETQYF.

The chain joins TRBV7-2 to TRBJ2-3; D is unclear. CDR1 SGHTA and CDR2 FQGNSA come from the germline V gene. V was clipped by 2 bases and J by 2 bases, with 11 bases between them. CDR3 length: 15 residues. The CDR3 sequence: CASSLIGSNTDTQYF. As DNA, the CDR3 is TGTGCCAGCAGCTTAATCGGTTCGAACACAGATACGCAGTATTTT.

This clonotype has more than one count but fewer than ten. The genes are TRBV28 and TRBJ2-7, with TRBD1 matching 8 bases. After removal of 6 bases from V and 6 bases from J, the junction contained 7 bases not matched to a gene. The CDR3 has 13 residues. The V gene's germline CDR1 is MDHEN and CDR2 SYDVKM. For the CDR3, the DNA is TGTGCCAGCAGAAAGACAGGGGTGGGCGAGCAGTACTTC. Its translation: CASRKTGVGEQYF.

The table lists this clonotype with a few counts. This chain connects TRBV11-2 to TRBJ2-3, with no clear D. V lost 1 base and J 7 bases, leaving 9 bases between the germline ends. This CDR3 region has 13 residues. Looked up from germline, CDR1 is SGHAT and CDR2 is FQNNGV. CDR3 DNA sequence: TGTGCCAGCAGCTTAGGAGGTCCTAATACGCAGTATTTT. Translation gives CASSLGGPNTQYF.

DNA of the CDR3: TGCAGTGCTACTTGGCCGGGAGTGGACACCGGGGAGCTGTTTTTT. Its protein product is CSATWPGVDTGELFF. This chain uses TRBV20-1 with TRBJ2-2; D is perhaps TRBD2 (6 bases). The germline V gene encodes CDR1 DFQATT and CDR2 SNEGSKA (reference sequence). Trimming shortened V by 4 bases and J by 3 bases, and 15 bases separated the two germline ends. The CDR3 consists of 15 residues.

This clonotype occurred a few times. The V gene is TRBV4-2, the J gene TRBJ2-5, with TRBD1 identical over 9 bases. The CDR3 is 14 residues long. Per the germline V gene, CDR1 is LGHNA and CDR2 is YNFKEQ. Trimming at V came to 0 bases and at J to 9 bases, leaving 5 bases not matched to a gene. The chain's CDR3 is CASSQDATGGSQYF. The CDR3 nucleotides read TGTGCCAGCAGCCAAGATGCGACAGGGGGGTCCCAGTACTTC.

This clonotype showed up just a few times. The V gene is TRBV11-2, the J gene TRBJ1-4, with D unresolved. Trimming left V 6 bases short and J 0 bases short, with 8 bases between. The CDR3 contains 14 residues. Germline CDR1 SGHAT, CDR2 FQNNGV. The CDR3 reads CASRNTATNEKLFF. As DNA, the CDR3 is TGTGCCAGCAGAAATACTGCAACTAATGAAAAACTGTTTTTT.